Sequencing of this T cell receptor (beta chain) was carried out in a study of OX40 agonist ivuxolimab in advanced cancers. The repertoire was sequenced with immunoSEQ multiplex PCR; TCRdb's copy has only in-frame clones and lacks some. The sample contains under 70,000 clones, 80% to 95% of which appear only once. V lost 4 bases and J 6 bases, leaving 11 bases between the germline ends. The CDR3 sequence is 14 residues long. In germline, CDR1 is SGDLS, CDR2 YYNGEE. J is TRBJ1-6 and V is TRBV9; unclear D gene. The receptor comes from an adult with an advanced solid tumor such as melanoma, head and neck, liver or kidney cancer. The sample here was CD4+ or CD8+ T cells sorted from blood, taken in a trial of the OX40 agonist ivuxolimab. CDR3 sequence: CASSPRAVNSPLHF. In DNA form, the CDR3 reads TGTGCCAGCAGCCCGAGGGCTGTTAATTCACCCCTCCACTTT.